The clone carrying this T cell receptor (beta chain) has only a few counts. What it binds is not known. This specimen belongs to a study of T-cell reconstitution after alpha-beta-depleted transplantation in children. Study results and limitations: Expanded graft clones numbering several hundred reportedly gave rise to alpha-beta T cells about two months after transplant. Fresh T-cell production supplied most of the T-cell counts and diversity seen one year after transplant. Certain patients had high TCRbeta diversity at day 60, and it came from recipient T cells and thymic progenitors that survived.

The CDR3 totals 14 residues. The junction had 3 bases not matched to a gene; V was cut back by 6 bases and J by 3 bases. Germline lookup yields CDR1 MDHEN and CDR2 SYDVKM. Unique molecular identifiers were used to barcode this TCRbeta library. TCRdb fed the PCR reads into MiXCR, producing one record per CDR3 protein. In the table there are about 110,000 distinct CDR3 sequences, 5.5% to 7% of which are singletons. This receptor was identified in a male patient under 10 years old who had a stem cell transplant for acute lymphoblastic leukemia, so the T cells may come from the graft donor. Sequenced here: PBMCs, mostly from graft donor cells, sampled 360 days after TCRalphabeta/CD19-depleted stem cell transplant. This chain connects TRBV28 to TRBJ2-7; 12 bases map to TRBD2. The CDR3 nucleotides read TGTGCCAGCAGACCGGGACTAGCGGGCTACGAGCAGTACTTC. It specifies CASRPGLAGYEQYF.